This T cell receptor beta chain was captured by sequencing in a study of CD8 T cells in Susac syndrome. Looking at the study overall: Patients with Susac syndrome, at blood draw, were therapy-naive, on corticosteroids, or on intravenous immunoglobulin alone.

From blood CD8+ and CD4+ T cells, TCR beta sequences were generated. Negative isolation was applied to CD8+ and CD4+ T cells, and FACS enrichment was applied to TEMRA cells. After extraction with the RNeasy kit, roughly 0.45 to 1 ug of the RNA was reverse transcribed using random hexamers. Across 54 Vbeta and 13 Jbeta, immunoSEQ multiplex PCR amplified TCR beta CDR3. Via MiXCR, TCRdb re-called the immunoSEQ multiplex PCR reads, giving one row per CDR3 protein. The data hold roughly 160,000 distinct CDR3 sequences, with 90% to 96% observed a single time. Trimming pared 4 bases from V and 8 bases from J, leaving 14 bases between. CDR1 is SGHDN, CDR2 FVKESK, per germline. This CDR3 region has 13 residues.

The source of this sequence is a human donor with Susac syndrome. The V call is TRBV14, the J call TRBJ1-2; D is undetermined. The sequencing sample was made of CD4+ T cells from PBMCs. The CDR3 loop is CASSLSSLGGYTF. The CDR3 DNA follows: TGTGCCAGCAGCCTTTCGTCCCTGGGGGGCTACACCTTC.